One and the same sample provided the 25 T cell receptor beta chains below, sequenced in a study of blood T cell repertoires in COVID-19 (dated by TCRdb to about 2020). Library generation was performed with the immunoSEQ multiplex PCR assay. Imported from immuneACCESS, the table was reduced by TCRdb to in-frame sequences with V and J called. These copies leave out some clones; in studies compared against another copy, an unresolved V gene accounts for under half, and the cause of the remainder is not known. For this sample the table gives roughly 350,000 clones, of which about 90% were detected only once. About 10% of the sample is held by the ten biggest clonotypes. Sample: peripheral blood. These receptors were taken from a woman aged 25-40 years with COVID-19, enrolled during active disease.

V and J are TRBV28 and TRBJ2-1; D perhaps matches TRBD2 (5 bases). Germline values: CDR1 MDHEN, CDR2 SYDVKM. The CDR3 totals 13 residues. The ends were cut back, 3 bases at V and 6 bases at J, with 9 bases in the middle. The CDR3 DNA reads TGTGCCAGCAGTTTGGGAGTTCCCAATGAGCAGTTCTTC. Protein product: CASSLGVPNEQFF.

This clone was found a few times. The V call is TRBV6-5, the J call TRBJ1-5; D remains unclear. The CDR3 totals 15 residues. Germline CDR1 MNHEY, CDR2 SVGAGI. Trimming took 0 bases from V and 2 from J, leaving 8 bases between them. The CDR3 here is CASSYSMARNQPQHF. CDR3 coding DNA: TGTGCCAGCAGTTACTCGATGGCCCGCAATCAGCCCCAGCATTTT.

J is TRBJ2-7 and V is TRBV18; D may be TRBD1 (5 bases). Trimming shortened V by 4 bases and J by 5 bases, and 12 bases separated the two germline ends. CDR3 length: 13 amino acids. In germline, CDR1 is KGHSH, CDR2 LQKENI. The DNA for the CDR3 is TGTGCCAGCTCACTAGACAGATCCAACGAGCAGTACTTC. Translation gives CASSLDRSNEQYF. The entire variable domain, with the rest obtained from reference TRBV18 and TRBJ2-7, is as follows: NAGVMQNPRHLVRRRGQEARLRCSPMKGHSHVYWYRQLPEEGLKFMVYLQKENIIDESGMPKERFSAEFPKEGPSILRIQQVVRGDSAAYFCASSLDRSNEQYFGPGTRLTVT.

This sequence joins TRBV6-1 and TRBJ2-7; D is unclear. The V gene's germline CDR1 is MNHNS and CDR2 SASEGT. The CDR3 contains 11 residues. V was trimmed by 1 base and J by 6 bases, leaving 4 bases between them. The CDR3 nucleotides read TGTGCCAGCAGTGAAGTCGTCGAGCAGTACTTC. This translates into CASSEVVEQYF.

The chain employs TRBV9 and TRBJ2-2, with 12 bases fitting TRBD2. V gave up 2 bases and J gave up 6 bases; unmatched junction bases: 2. The CDR3 totals 15 residues. CDR1 is SGDLS and CDR2 is YYNGEE in the germline V gene. CDR3: CASSVGTSGPGELFF. CDR3 bases: TGTGCCAGCAGCGTCGGGACTAGCGGGCCCGGGGAGCTGTTTTTT.

This chain links TRBV28 with TRBJ1-1; D gene unclear. The CDR3 consists of 13 residues. Trimming took 6 bases from V and 3 from J, leaving 11 bases between them. Germline V gives CDR1 MDHEN, CDR2 SYDVKM. The CDR3 DNA sequence: TGTGCCAGCAGCCCCCATAGCTACACTGAAGCTTTCTTT. Its translation: CASSPHSYTEAFF.

The chain uses TRBV24-1 and TRBJ2-1; D is perhaps TRBD1 (5 bases). V was pared by 5 bases and J by 8 bases, with 12 bases between. Germline V gives CDR1 KGHDR, CDR2 SFDVKD. The length of the CDR3 is 13 residues. The CDR3 sequence: CATSGRVGDEQFF. Written as DNA, the CDR3 is TGTGCCACCAGTGGCAGGGTTGGCGATGAGCAGTTCTTC.

The rearrangement uses TRBV28 and TRBJ1-1; D not resolved. Germline V gives CDR1 MDHEN, CDR2 SYDVKM. The CDR3 consists of 13 residues. Trimming removed 6 bases from V and 0 bases from J, with 8 bases in between. DNA for the CDR3: TGTGCCAGCAGCCCGTACATGAACACTGAAGCTTTCTTT. Translated, it gives CASSPYMNTEAFF.

This chain uses TRBV9 with TRBJ1-4; D is unresolved. The CDR3 loop spans 12 amino acids. Looked up from germline, CDR1 is SGDLS and CDR2 is YYNGEE. V was trimmed by 5 bases and J by 1 base, leaving 3 bases between them. CDR3 sequence: CASSKTNEKLFF. As DNA, the CDR3 is TGTGCCAGCAGTAAAACTAATGAAAAACTGTTTTTT.

The chain has TRBV19 and TRBJ1-4; TRBD1 agrees at 8 bases. CDR3 length: 16 residues. Trimming removed 4 bases from V and 6 bases from J; junction bases left unmatched: 10. Germline V gene sequence: CDR1 LNHDA, CDR2 SQIVND (reference sequence). The DNA for the CDR3 is TGTGCCAGTAGTACCCGGACAGGGAGTTTTCATGAAAAACTGTTTTTT. This sequence encodes CASSTRTGSFHEKLFF. The whole variable domain, filled in from reference TRBV19 and TRBJ1-4, reads DGGITQSPKYLFRKEGQNVTLSCEQNLNHDAMYWYRQDPGQGLRLIYYSQIVNDFQKGDIAEGYSVSREKKESFPLTVTSAQKNPTAFYLCASSTRTGSFHEKLFFGSGTQLSVL.

The chain uses TRBV10-3 and TRBJ1-4; 11 nucleotides agree with TRBD1. Trimming took 6 bases from V and 7 from J; bases not matched to a gene: 7. The CDR3 loop spans 15 amino acids. The germline V gene encodes CDR1 ENHRY and CDR2 SYGVKD. CDR3 residues: CAISSGGTGGEKLFF. CDR3 nucleotides: TGTGCCATCAGCTCAGGGGGGACAGGGGGTGAAAAACTGTTTTTT.

This chain uses TRBV6-5 with TRBJ2-5; possible D gene TRBD2, 5 bases. The CDR3 is 13 residues long. V lost 7 bases and J 8 bases, leaving 17 bases between the germline ends. Per the germline V gene, CDR1 is MNHEY and CDR2 is SVGAGI. The CDR3 coding sequence is TGTGCCAGCACTAGGACCGGCTCGGGAACCCAGTACTTC. This translates into CASTRTGSGTQYF.

The chain couples TRBV7-9 to TRBJ2-7; TRBD2 aligns across 8 bases. CDR1 and CDR2 from the germline V gene are SEHNR and FQNEAQ (reference sequence). The J segment lost 5 bases and the V segment lost 2 bases, leaving 8 bases of the junction unmatched. This CDR3 has 15 amino acids. The CDR3 reads CASSLRSSGSDEQYF. CDR3 sequence (DNA): TGTGCCAGCAGCTTAAGATCGAGCGGGAGTGACGAGCAGTACTTC.

The CDR3 reads CASSEGGSSLHGYTF. The CDR3 region has the DNA TGTGCCAGCAGTGAGGGCGGGTCTTCCCTCCATGGCTACACCTTC. The chain uses TRBV2 and TRBJ1-2; D remains ambiguous. This CDR3 is 15 amino acids long. CDR1 and CDR2 from the germline V gene are SNHLY and FYNNEI. Trimming stripped 3 bases from V and 6 bases from J, with 17 bases between.

The chain is built from TRBV5-1 and TRBJ2-7; a possible D gene is TRBD2 (5 bases). Germline V gene lookup returns CDR1 SGHRS and CDR2 YFSETQ. V was trimmed by 0 bases and J by 0 bases, leaving 13 bases between them. The CDR3 is made up of 16 amino acids. The CDR3 is CASSLAGVGRSYEQYF. The CDR3 DNA reads TGCGCCAGCAGCTTGGCCGGGGTAGGGCGCTCCTACGAGCAGTACTTC.

A few counts support this clone. V and J are TRBV4-2 and TRBJ2-2; D call uncertain. Trimming took off 0 bases at V and 0 bases at J, with 5 bases between the two ends. Germline CDR1 LGHNA, CDR2 YNFKEQ. CDR3 length: 15 residues. CDR3 sequence (DNA): TGTGCCAGCAGCCAAGAGGGCACGAACACCGGGGAGCTGTTTTTT. It specifies CASSQEGTNTGELFF.

V gene TRBV7-2 combines with J gene TRBJ2-3; TRBD2 might be the D (7 bases). The germline V gene has CDR1 SGHTA and CDR2 FQGNSA. V was cut by 5 bases and J by 4 bases, with 19 bases left in between. This CDR3 contains 16 residues. The CDR3 nucleotides read TGTGCCAGCAGCAGGGGGGGCGGGAGTGTGGCAGATACGCAGTATTTT. Protein: CASSRGGGSVADTQYF.

V usage is TRBV14 and J usage is TRBJ2-6; D is perhaps TRBD1 (5 bases). Looked up from germline, CDR1 is SGHDN and CDR2 is FVKESK. Trimming left V 8 bases short and J 0 bases short, with 17 bases between. CDR3 length equals 17 residues. Written as DNA, the CDR3 is TGTGCCAGCCCTGGGGCAGCTTCGAGCTCTGGGGCCAACGTCCTGACTTTC. Its translation: CASPGAASSSGANVLTF.

The DNA of the CDR3 is TGTGCCAGCAGTGGAACTACCCACACCTTC. Protein sequence: CASSGTTHTF. The chain joins TRBV2 to TRBJ1-2; D is unresolved. Between the trimmed V and J ends, which lost 4 bases and 12 bases, there was a span of 9 bases. CDR3 length equals 10 residues. The V gene's germline CDR1 is SNHLY and CDR2 FYNNEI. The whole variable domain, remainder taken from reference TRBV2 and TRBJ1-2, is EPEVTQTPSHQVTQMGQEVILRCVPISNHLYFYWYRQILGQKVEFLVSFYNNEISEKSEIFDDQFSVERPDGSNFTLKIRSTKLEDSAMYFCASSGTTHTFGSGTRLTVV.

The V call is TRBV7-8, the J call TRBJ1-6; TRBD1 aligns across 10 bases. This CDR3 contains 16 residues. V shed 2 bases and J 9 bases; nucleotides not matched to a gene: 7. The germline V gene has CDR1 SGHVS and CDR2 FQNEAQ. In DNA, the CDR3 is TGTGCCAGCAGCTTAAGCCAGGGACAGGGGATTTCACCCCTCCACTTT. Amino acids: CASSLSQGQGISPLHF.

A single count supports this clone. The chain is built from TRBV5-4 and TRBJ2-7; 8 bases map to TRBD2. Germline values: CDR1 SGHNT, CDR2 YYREEE (reference sequence). CDR3 length: 17 residues. With 0 bases clipped from V and 0 bases from J, the junction kept 8 bases outside the gene matches. The CDR3 protein is CASSLGRGGGPSYEQYF. In DNA, the CDR3 is TGTGCCAGCAGCTTGGGAAGGGGCGGGGGGCCCTCCTACGAGCAGTACTTC.

The chain recombines TRBV29-1 with TRBJ2-3; TRBD2 might be the D (7 bases). Trimming took off 7 bases at V and 2 bases at J, with 13 bases between the two ends. The CDR3 length is 13 residues. From germline, CDR1 is SQVTM and CDR2 ANQGSEA. The CDR3 DNA is TGCAGCGCGAAGGGGGGGTTCACAGATACGCAGTATTTT. Protein product: CSAKGGFTDTQYF.

The rearrangement uses TRBV19 and TRBJ2-2; the match to TRBD2 covers 16 bases. CDR1 is LNHDA and CDR2 is SQIVND in the germline V gene (reference sequence). This CDR3 comprises 18 residues. The V and J ends lost 6 bases and 1 base, in that order; junction bases with no gene match: 5. The CDR3 DNA follows: TGTGCCAGTAGCGAGGGACTAGCGGGAGGGCGGAACACCGGGGAGCTGTTTTTT. Protein: CASSEGLAGGRNTGELFF.

The V call is TRBV25-1, the J call TRBJ2-3, with TRBD2 matching over 7 bases. The CDR3 runs 14 residues. Per the germline V gene, CDR1 is MGHDK and CDR2 is SYGVNS. The V segment lost 6 bases and the J segment 10 bases; nucleotides outside the gene matches: 13. DNA for the CDR3: TGTGCCAGCAGACCCACGGGGGGAGAGGGCCCGCAGTATTTT. Protein: CASRPTGGEGPQYF.

The chain links TRBV15 to TRBJ1-5, with D possibly matching TRBD1 (5 bases). V lost 3 bases to trimming and J lost 4 bases, with 10 bases between them. The CDR3 consists of 14 residues. CDR1 is LNHNV and CDR2 is YYDKDF in the germline V gene (reference sequence). The CDR3 sequence: CATSSRDWNQPQHF. In DNA form, the CDR3 reads TGTGCCACCAGCAGTAGGGACTGGAATCAGCCCCAGCATTTT.